Each of the 5 T cell receptor beta chains below was sequenced from the same sample in a study of T cell clonality in common variable immunodeficiency. Study conclusions and caveats: Fewer deletions and N-nucleotide insertions were reportedly seen in common variable immunodeficiency TCR beta sequences.

Their recognized antigens are unknown. TCRdb's table, derived via immunoSEQ multiplex PCR, lists solely in-frame clones and lacks some. Listed here are around 19,000 clones without any singletons, the top ten holding 2.6%. The material sequenced was peripheral blood mononuclear cells. These receptors were collected from a human donor with common variable immunodeficiency.

As concerns this clone: The observed sequence ends 3 residues before the CDR3 terminus, with the missing tail filled in from the germline J gene. V and J are TRBV18 and TRBJ1-2, with 10 bases that match TRBD1. The CDR3 length is 15 residues. Germline V gene data show CDR1 as KGHSH and CDR2 as LQKENI. CDR3 protein: CASSPTTGGVKGYTF. The sequenced part of the CDR3 DNA is TGTGCCAGCTCACCTACGACAGGGGGCGTAAAGGGC. The full variable domain, its missing parts supplied by reference TRBV18 and TRBJ1-2, is NAGVMQNPRHLVRRRGQEARLRCSPMKGHSHVYWYRQLPEEGLKFMVYLQKENIIDESGMPKERFSAEFPKEGPSILRIQQVVRGDSAAYFCASSPTTGGVKGYTFGSGTRLTVV.

This clone has more than one count but fewer than ten. The observed sequence ends 3 residues before the CDR3 terminus, with the missing tail filled in from the germline J gene. This sequence joins TRBV19 and TRBJ2-2; 7 bases are shared with TRBD1. The V gene end was trimmed by 4 bases and the J gene end by 0 bases; junction bases not matched to a gene: 2. The CDR3 totals 15 residues. Germline loops: CDR1 LNHDA, CDR2 SQIVND (reference sequence). The CDR3 region is CASSKQGSNTGELFF. The part of the CDR3 DNA that was read is TGTGCCAGTAGTAAACAGGGGTCGAACACCGGGGAG.

Concerning this clone: The missing CDR3 end, 3 residues past where the read stops, is filled in from the germline J gene. This rearrangement joins TRBV6-1 to TRBJ2-3, with 10 bases identical to TRBD2. The germline V gene has CDR1 MNHNS and CDR2 SASEGT. The CDR3 is 16 residues long. Germline trimming cut 1 base from V and 2 bases from J; bases unmatched to any gene: 3. Here the CDR3 reads CASSEGAGGPTDTQYF. Partial CDR3 DNA: TGTGCCAGCAGTGAAGGAGCGGGAGGGCCCACAGATACG.

This clone appeared a few times. The observed sequence ends 3 residues before the CDR3 terminus, with the missing tail filled in from the germline J gene. The chain combines TRBV18 with TRBJ2-5; the match to TRBD2 covers 10 bases. V lost 1 base, J lost 1 base, and 3 bases stayed unmatched. CDR1 KGHSH and CDR2 LQKENI come from the germline V gene. The CDR3 contains 16 residues. The chain's CDR3 is CASSPLAGGLQETQYF. Partial CDR3 DNA: TGTGCCAGCTCACCACTAGCGGGAGGACTCCAAGAGACC.

This clone was found a few times. The read ends 3 residues before the CDR3 terminus; that terminus is restored from the germline J gene. This sequence joins TRBV7-7 and TRBJ2-5; D perhaps matches TRBD1 (5 bases). Trimming took off 5 bases at V and 5 bases at J, with 12 bases between the two ends. This CDR3 spans 13 amino acids. In germline, CDR1 is SSHAT, CDR2 FNYEAQ (reference sequence). Partial CDR3 DNA: TGTGCCAGCAGCCCTACAGGTCCCGAGACC. Encoded protein: CASSPTGPET. The full CDR3 protein is CASSPTGPETQYF.